The 8 T cell receptor beta chains presented below share a single source sample, sequenced in a study of spatial heterogeneity in lung cancer. Described time point: sample taken at primary tumor resection. Whole RNA, which was extracted from tumor, nontumor lung tissue or frozen PBMC, was sequenced without any cell sorting. TCRdb re-derived calls from the 5' RACE reads in MiXCR, one entry per CDR3 protein. The sample includes 70,000 to 90,000 distinct CDR3 sequences, approximately 12% of them seen just once. The specimen comprised PBMCs, sampled at surgery. The receptor source for this set is a male donor with early-stage non-small cell lung cancer.

This clonotype was picked up a small number of times. The rearrangement links TRBV9 to TRBJ2-7; D may be TRBD1 (5 bases). The CDR3 totals 16 residues. V gave up 0 bases and J gave up 5 bases, with 18 bases separating them. Germline loops: CDR1 SGDLS, CDR2 YYNGEE. This chain's CDR3 is CASSVGPPPGRHEQYF. The CDR3 nucleotides are TGTGCCAGCAGCGTAGGACCCCCCCCAGGGCGCCACGAGCAGTACTTC.

This clonotype was recorded at least ten times. The CDR3: CASSVMSSYNEQFF. As DNA, the CDR3 is TGCGCCAGCAGCGTGATGAGCTCCTACAATGAGCAGTTCTTC. The V gene is TRBV5-1, the J gene TRBJ2-1; D is uncertain. Germline-derived CDR1 and CDR2 are SGHRS and YFSETQ. CDR3 size: 14 residues. The ends were cut back, 4 bases at V and 0 bases at J, with 8 bases in the middle.

The chain links TRBV7-2 to TRBJ2-1; D possibly uses TRBD1 or TRBD2 (5 bases each). V was shortened by 10 bases and J by 5 bases, with 18 bases between the two germline ends. This CDR3 is built from 14 residues. Per the germline V gene, CDR1 is SGHTA and CDR2 is FQGNSA. CDR3 in amino acids: CANMSRRGDNEQFF. CDR3 DNA sequence: TGTGCCAACATGAGCCGGAGAGGGGACAATGAGCAGTTCTTC.

This clonotype came up a few times. The chain employs TRBV7-2 and TRBJ2-4, with TRBD2 matching over 11 bases. The V and J ends lost 5 bases and 5 bases, in that order; junction bases with no gene match: 8. The germline CDR1 and CDR2 sequences are SGHTA and FQGNSA. The CDR3 has 16 residues. The CDR3 bases are TGTGCCAGCAGCCTGGGACTAGCGGCCGAGCAAAACATTCAGTACTTC. Protein sequence: CASSLGLAAEQNIQYF.

This clonotype was observed many times. The J gene is TRBJ2-6, the V gene TRBV30; no clear D. The CDR3 runs to 16 residues. CDR1 is GTSNPN, CDR2 SVGIG, per germline (reference sequence). The V end lost 1 base, the J end lost 1 base, and 11 bases lay between the germline ends. CDR3 in DNA: TGTGCCTGGAGTGACTTCAGGCCGTCTGGGGCCAACGTCCTGACTTTC. Its protein is CAWSDFRPSGANVLTF.

The chain couples TRBV10-3 to TRBJ1-4; TRBD1 aligns across 8 bases. V shed 2 bases and J 8 bases; nucleotides not matched to a gene: 7. Germline V lookup: CDR1 ENHRY, CDR2 SYGVKD. The CDR3 consists of 15 residues. The CDR3 region is CAISEGTGSSEKLFF. Written as DNA, the CDR3 is TGTGCCATCAGTGAGGGGACAGGTAGTTCGGAAAAACTGTTTTTT.

Comments on this clonotype: This may be a read error: a much more frequent sequence differs by one nucleotide. This chain joins TRBV7-7 and TRBJ2-5; 7 bases align to TRBD1. CDR3 size: 13 residues. The J segment lost 2 bases and the V segment lost 5 bases, leaving 2 bases of the junction unmatched. Looked up from germline, CDR1 is SSHAT and CDR2 is FNYEAQ (reference sequence). In DNA form, the CDR3 reads TGTGCCAGCAGCGTGGGACAGCAAGAGACCCAGTACTTC. Residues: CASSVGQQETQYF. Variable domain in full (rest from reference TRBV7-7 and TRBJ2-5): GAGVSQSPRYKVTKRGQDVTLRCDPISSHATLYWYQQALGQGPEFLTYFNYEAQPDKSGLPSDRFSAERPEGSISTLTIQRTEQRDSAMYRCASSVGQQETQYFGPGTRLLVL.

The genes are TRBV3-1 and TRBJ1-2; D perhaps matches TRBD1 (6 bases). With 4 bases removed from V and 5 bases from J, the gap between germline ends came to 11 bases. The CDR3 covers 13 residues. Per the germline V gene, CDR1 is LGHDT and CDR2 is YNNKEL (reference sequence). The CDR3 DNA is TGTGCCAGCAGCCGTAACGACAGGTATGGCTACACCTTC. Protein sequence: CASSRNDRYGYTF. The full variable domain, with the rest looked up from reference TRBV3-1 and TRBJ1-2, is DTAVSQTPKYLVTQMGNDKSIKCEQNLGHDTMYWYKQDSKKFLKIMFSYNNKELIINETVPNRFSPKSPDKAHLNLHINSLELGDSAVYFCASSRNDRYGYTFGSGTRLTVV.